One sample yielded the 28 T cell receptor beta chains listed below, sequenced in a study of tumor and adjacent non-tumor tissue in lung cancer listed by TCRdb under 2018. RNA was extracted from bulk unsorted tissue and checked for quality with a NanoDrop ND-1000 and an Agilent 2100. Receptor amplification or capture employed multiplex PCR. Sequencing instrument: Illumina HiSeq 2500. Following protocols modified from ARM-PCR, the researchers constructed TCRbeta libraries through three rounds of nested PCR with primers (Table S4). Through fastp at Q25 and MiXCR, TCRdb rebuilt clones from the public reads, retaining in-frame beta chains. Here each entry gathers all rows of one CDR3 protein and keeps the most common genes and DNA. In all, the sample holds about 200,000 distinct CDR3 sequences, and about 76% of those were seen once. The top ten hold 20% to 25% of the sample. Sequenced input: lung tumor tissue. The origin of the receptors is a man in his sixties with non-small cell lung cancer.

As concerns this clonotype: Given a much more abundant clone one base away, this may be a read error. V usage is TRBV6-2 or TRBV6-3 and J usage is TRBJ2-1; no definite D call. The CDR3 loop spans 15 amino acids. From germline, CDR1 is MNHEY and CDR2 SVGEGT. V was pared by 10 bases and J by 0 bases, with 16 bases between. As DNA, the CDR3 is TGTGCCATCAGCCCGGACCGGAGCTCCTACAATGAGCAGTTCTTC. Protein product: CAISPDRSSYNEQFF.

This chain connects TRBV6-1 to TRBJ1-5; 8 bases are shared with TRBD1. Germline V gene sequence: CDR1 MNHNS, CDR2 SASEGT. The CDR3 contains 16 residues. V shed 7 bases and J 10 bases; nucleotides not matched to a gene: 18. The CDR3 nucleotides read TGTGCCAGCATAATGCAAAGGACAGGGCACCGGGTACCCCAGCATTTT. It is translated as CASIMQRTGHRVPQHF.

This chain connects TRBV5-4 to TRBJ2-5, with 7 bases identical to TRBD1. Trimming at V came to 4 bases and at J to 3 bases, leaving 3 bases not matched to a gene. This CDR3 has 13 amino acids. The V gene's germline CDR1 is SGHNT and CDR2 YYREEE (reference sequence). The CDR3, as DNA: TGTGCCAGCAGCCCCGGACAGGAAGAGACCCAGTACTTC. It yields the protein CASSPGQEETQYF. Looking up the rest from reference TRBV5-4 and TRBJ2-5 gives the full variable domain: ETGVTQSPTHLIKTRGQQVTLRCSSQSGHNTVSWYQQALGQGPQFIFQYYREEENGRGNFPPRFSGLQFPNYSSELNVNALELDDSALYLCASSPGQEETQYFGPGTRLLVL.

The chain links TRBV20-1 to TRBJ1-5; D is unclear. This CDR3 is built from 14 residues. Trimming took off 6 bases at V and 1 base at J, with 13 bases between the two ends. The germline V gene encodes CDR1 DFQATT and CDR2 SNEGSKA (reference sequence). The chain's CDR3 is CSAVGQISNQPQHF. Here the CDR3 DNA reads TGCAGTGCCGTCGGCCAGATAAGCAATCAGCCCCAGCATTTT.

This clonotype has only a few counts. This chain uses TRBV20-1 with TRBJ2-7, with TRBD2 as a possible D gene (6 bases). The CDR3 has 13 residues. Germline lookup yields CDR1 DFQATT and CDR2 SNEGSKA (reference sequence). The V end lost 5 bases, the J end lost 4 bases, and 15 bases lay between the germline ends. This CDR3 is CSAQTGGIYEQYF. The CDR3 nucleotides are TGCAGTGCTCAGACTGGCGGGATATACGAGCAGTACTTC.

This clonotype was seen just once. Just one base apart from a much larger clone, this may be a read error. The CDR3: CASSRTVGLIGELFF. CDR3 in DNA: TGTGCCAGCAGTAGGACGGTCGGTCTAATCGGGGAGCTGTTTTTT. The chain is built from TRBV12-3 or TRBV12-4 and TRBJ2-2; the D is unclear. The CDR3 contains 15 residues. Trimming removed 5 bases at V and 7 bases at J, with 17 bases between.

Only a few counts were recorded for this clonotype. This may stem from a read error, because a much larger clone lies one nucleotide away. The chain recombines TRBV29-1 with TRBJ2-2; the match to TRBD1 covers 7 bases. Germline loops: CDR1 SQVTM, CDR2 ANQGSEA. The CDR3 has 14 amino acids. V lost 5 bases, J lost 1 base, and 4 bases stayed unmatched. In DNA, the CDR3 is TGCAGCGTTATGGGACAGTGGAACACCGGGGAGCTGTTTTTT. Its translation is CSVMGQWNTGELFF.

Comment on this clonotype: The junction shows a germline mismatch at one end, possibly a read error. This sequence joins TRBV11-3 and TRBJ1-1, with a weak D call TRBD1 (5 bases). This CDR3 is 14 amino acids long. CDR1 and CDR2 (germline): SGHNT, YENEEA. This CDR3 is CASILKGRGPEAFF. Here the CDR3 DNA reads TGTGCCAGCATCTTAAAGGGGAGAGGGCCTGAAGCTTTCTTT.

V gene TRBV11-2 combines with J gene TRBJ2-5, with D unclear. The V end lost 2 bases, the J end lost 4 bases, and 2 bases lay between the germline ends. Per germline, CDR1 SGHAT and CDR2 FQNNGV. There are 11 residues in the CDR3. DNA for the CDR3: TGTGCCAGCAGCTTACTAGAGACCCAGTACTTC. As protein: CASSLLETQYF.

This chain uses TRBV6-2 or TRBV6-3 with TRBJ1-1, with unresolved D. V gave up 7 bases and J gave up 1 base, with 7 bases separating them. The germline gives CDR1 MNHEY, CDR2 SVGEGT. The CDR3 runs to 12 residues. The DNA for the CDR3 is TGTGCCAGCAACCACTGGAACACTGAAGCTTTCTTT. This translates into CASNHWNTEAFF.

The table lists this clonotype with a few counts. The J gene is TRBJ1-5, the V gene TRBV6-5, with TRBD1 as a possible D gene (5 bases). Trimming removed 5 bases at V and 2 bases at J, with 13 bases between. This CDR3 region has 15 residues. Germline CDR1 reads MNHEY; CDR2 reads SVGAGI. DNA of the CDR3: TGTGCCAGCAGTCACGGGACCCTGGGCAATCAGCCCCAGCATTTT. Protein product: CASSHGTLGNQPQHF.

The sample holds one count of this clonotype. One junction end does not reproduce the germline sequence, and a read error may be involved. V usage is TRBV5-1 and J usage is TRBJ2-3; D remains unclear. CDR1 and CDR2 from the germline V gene are SGHRS and YFSETQ. There are 16 residues in the CDR3. The CDR3 DNA sequence: TGCGCCAGCAGTTTGGACGGACGGATTGTCACAGATACGCAGTATTTT. Its protein product is CASSLDGRIVTDTQYF.

The chain carries TRBV5-1 and TRBJ2-7, with TRBD2 as a possible D gene (6 bases). CDR3 length: 16 amino acids. Trimming pared 0 bases from V and 2 bases from J, leaving 15 bases between. Germline V CDR1 and CDR2: SGHRS, YFSETQ. As DNA, the CDR3 is TGCGCCAGCAGCTTGGAGGGGAGTGGGAGGACCTACGAGCAGTACTTC. Translated: CASSLEGSGRTYEQYF.

A remark on this clonotype: This may be a read error: a much more frequent sequence differs by one nucleotide. This CDR3 is CNALGTGMGYGYTF. CDR3 nucleotide sequence: TGCAATGCTTTAGGTACAGGGATGGGCTATGGCTACACCTTC. This rearrangement joins TRBV20-1 to TRBJ1-2; a weak D match, TRBD1 (6 bases). This CDR3 is 14 amino acids long. Germline CDR1 reads DFQATT; CDR2 reads SNEGSKA (reference sequence).

The table lists this clonotype with many counts. This rearrangement joins TRBV11-3 to TRBJ2-7; a weak D match, TRBD1 (6 bases). V was shortened by 5 bases and J by 2 bases, with 13 bases between the two germline ends. The CDR3 is 14 amino acids. Germline values: CDR1 SGHNT, CDR2 YENEEA. The CDR3 DNA is TGTGCCAGCAGCACGGGCACAGGGACCTACGAGCAGTACTTC. It translates to CASSTGTGTYEQYF.

A word on this clonotype: Germline is not matched at one junction end, which may reflect a read error. The J gene is TRBJ1-2, the V gene TRBV6-6; D is ambiguous. The CDR3 extends over 13 amino acids. CDR1 and CDR2 from the germline V gene are MNHNY and SVGAGI (reference sequence). CDR3 DNA sequence: TGTGCCAGCGGTTATACAGCTAACTATGGCTACACCTTC. Translated: CASGYTANYGYTF.

About this clonotype itself: A much larger clonotype is one base distant, so this may be a read error. V usage is TRBV12-3 or TRBV12-4 and J usage is TRBJ2-1; 7 bases are a match to TRBD1. The CDR3 spans 15 residues. The J segment lost 3 bases and the V segment lost 7 bases, leaving 9 bases of the junction unmatched. This CDR3 reads CASKLPGQYYNEQFF. In nucleotides, the CDR3 is TGTGCCAGCAAATTACCGGGACAGTACTACAATGAGCAGTTCTTC.

The chain uses TRBV6-1 and TRBJ2-5; D remains ambiguous. The CDR3 sequence is 13 residues long. CDR1 is MNHNS and CDR2 is SASEGT in the germline V gene. V gave up 4 bases and J gave up 7 bases, with 13 bases separating them. The chain's CDR3 is CASSAAFMGTQYF. CDR3 bases: TGTGCCAGCAGTGCAGCGTTTATGGGGACCCAGTACTTC.

There are many counts of this clonotype. CDR3 bases: TGCAGTGCGGGACTAGCGGGAGGGCTAGATACGCAGTATTTT. As protein: CSAGLAGGLDTQYF. The chain recombines TRBV20-1 with TRBJ2-3; 16 bases are a match to TRBD2. This CDR3 is 14 amino acids long. The germline CDR1 and CDR2 sequences are DFQATT and SNEGSKA (reference sequence). V lost 6 bases, J lost 5 bases, and 2 bases stayed unmatched.

About this clonotype itself: At one end the junction does not follow the germline gene, possibly because of a read error. The V and J genes are TRBV4-3 and TRBJ2-7, with 7 bases identical to TRBD2. The CDR3 consists of 15 residues. Germline V gives CDR1 LGHNA, CDR2 YSLEER. The CDR3 DNA reads TGCACCAGCAGCAAAGCGGCTGGCGGGGGTTACGACCAGTACTTC. Its protein is CTSSKAAGGGYDQYF.

The chain employs TRBV20-1 and TRBJ2-5; the D is unclear. The CDR3 totals 16 residues. Germline CDR1 DFQATT, CDR2 SNEGSKA (reference sequence). V dropped 3 bases and J dropped 5 bases, with 22 bases sitting between them. CDR3 in DNA: TGCAGTGCTAGCGCGGTACTCATTTTCGAGGCGGAGACCCAGTACTTC. Encoded protein: CSASAVLIFEAETQYF.

Comment on this clonotype: Compared with germline, one end of the junction differs, possibly owing to a read error. This sequence joins TRBV11-3 and TRBJ1-2; tentatively, D is TRBD1 (6 bases). From germline, CDR1 is SGHNT and CDR2 YENEEA. CDR3 length: 15 residues. This CDR3 is CDSSDPVQGVYGYTF. DNA of the CDR3: TGTGACAGCAGTGATCCAGTACAGGGAGTCTATGGCTACACCTTC.

As for this clonotype: A much larger clone is a single base away; this may be a read error. The J gene is TRBJ2-3, the V gene TRBV10-1, with D maybe TRBD1 (6 bases). The CDR3 has 15 amino acids. Germline CDR1 is WNHNN and CDR2 is SYGVQD (reference sequence). Trimming left V 6 bases short and J 0 bases short, with 13 bases between. The DNA of the CDR3 is TGCGCCAGCAGCGTCGACAGGTTTAGCACAGATACGCAGTATTTT. Translated: CASSVDRFSTDTQYF.

To note about this clonotype: One junction end does not reproduce the germline sequence, and a read error may be involved. This chain connects TRBV4-1 to TRBJ2-5; 7 bases fit TRBD1. This CDR3 region has 17 residues. The germline V gene encodes CDR1 MGHRA and CDR2 YSYEKL. CDR3 sequence reads: CTSRQAPGQRVLETQYF. CDR3 nucleotides: TGCACCAGCAGGCAAGCCCCGGGACAGAGGGTTTTAGAGACCCAGTACTTC.

Of note for this clonotype: Its ends do not fully match the called genes, so a read error is possible. The chain uses TRBV20-1 and TRBJ2-1, with D tentatively TRBD1 (6 bases). This CDR3 spans 14 amino acids. Germline values: CDR1 DFQATT, CDR2 SNEGSKA (reference sequence). The CDR3 reads CCAEGDTRYNEQFF. In nucleotides, the CDR3 is TGCTGTGCAGAGGGGGACACACGCTACAATGAGCAATTCTTC.

This chain connects TRBV5-1 to TRBJ2-3; 7 bases fit TRBD1. V gave up 3 bases and J gave up 0 bases; unmatched junction bases: 1. This CDR3 has 14 residues. Germline CDR1 and CDR2: SGHRS and YFSETQ. The CDR3 coding sequence is TGCGCCAGCAGCTCGGGACAGAGCACAGATACGCAGTATTTT. Protein product: CASSSGQSTDTQYF.

This clonotype was counted between two and nine times. This chain connects TRBV7-3 to TRBJ2-1; 9 bases are shared with TRBD2. V lost 5 bases, J lost 2 bases, and 4 bases stayed unmatched. The CDR3 spans 15 residues. Germline CDR1 SGHTA, CDR2 FQGTGA. The CDR3 loop reads CASSPSGATYNEQFF. The CDR3 nucleotides are TGTGCCAGCAGCCCTAGCGGGGCTACCTACAATGAGCAGTTCTTC.

This clonotype was observed once. A much bigger clone sits one base away, suggesting this may be a read error. The chain recombines TRBV20-1 with TRBJ2-1, with D maybe TRBD2 (5 bases). There are 17 residues in the CDR3. The germline V gene has CDR1 DFQATT and CDR2 SNEGSKA (reference sequence). The CDR3 loop reads CRARDHGGPSSYNEQFF. The CDR3 DNA reads TGCCGTGCTAGAGATCACGGCGGGCCGAGCTCCTACAATGAGCAGTTCTTC.